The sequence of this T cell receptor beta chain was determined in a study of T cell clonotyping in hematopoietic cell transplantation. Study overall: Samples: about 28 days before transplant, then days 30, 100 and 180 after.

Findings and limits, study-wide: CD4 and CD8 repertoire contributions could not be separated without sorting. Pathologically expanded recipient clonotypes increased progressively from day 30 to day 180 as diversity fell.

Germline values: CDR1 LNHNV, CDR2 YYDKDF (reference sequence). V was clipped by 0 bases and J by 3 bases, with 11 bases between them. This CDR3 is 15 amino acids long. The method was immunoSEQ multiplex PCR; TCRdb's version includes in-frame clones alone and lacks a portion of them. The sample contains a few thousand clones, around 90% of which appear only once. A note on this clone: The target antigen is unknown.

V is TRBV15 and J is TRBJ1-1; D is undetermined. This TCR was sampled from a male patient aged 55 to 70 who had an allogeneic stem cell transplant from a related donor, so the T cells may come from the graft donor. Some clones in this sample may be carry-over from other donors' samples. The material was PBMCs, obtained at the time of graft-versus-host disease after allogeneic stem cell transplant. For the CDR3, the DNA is TGTGCCACCAGCAGAGATCACGGCGGGGACACTGAAGCTTTCTTT. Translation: CATSRDHGGDTEAFF.